Reported below is one T cell receptor beta chain. Its antigen is undetermined. Several patients' CD4+ populations were sorted into CD25+CD127- cells. The sample belongs to a study of CD8+ T cells in alopecia areata. Extraction and reverse transcription of RNA yielded cDNA as the sequencing template. Produced via immunoSEQ multiplex PCR; TCRdb's table is partial and in-frame only. This table holds some 20,000 clones, approximately 59% found once. Study results and caveats: Across lesional scalp, and particularly alopecia totalis/universalis, clonality surpassed that of normal scalp. Between patients, shared TCR sequences were less clear than in mice. This was possibly due in part to HLA diversity in the patient population.

The clonotype originates from a human donor with alopecia areata. Sequenced material: CD4+ Tregs sorted from blood.

DNA for the CDR3: TGTGCCAGCACGCGGGGGATTCTCAATGAGCAGTTCTTC. This gives the protein CASTRGILNEQFF. The genes are TRBV11-3 and TRBJ2-1, with 7 bases fitting TRBD2. Germline V gene lookup returns CDR1 SGHNT and CDR2 YENEEA. V lost 7 bases to trimming and J lost 6 bases; unmatched junction nucleotides: 6. The CDR3 is made up of 13 amino acids. Full variable domain (rest looked up from reference TRBV11-3 and TRBJ2-1): EAGVVQSPRYKIIEKKQPVAFWCNPISGHNTLYWYLQNLGQGPELLIRYENEEAVDDSQLPKDRFSAERLKGVDSTLKIQPAELGDSAVYLCASTRGILNEQFFGPGTRLTVL.